The present entry profiles one T cell receptor beta chain with its context. Followed over time, Seattle patients had been enrolled while infection was active. Study processing details: Quantification of nucleated cells was approximated via reference gene primer amplification. The data were produced by immunoSEQ multiplex PCR, yet TCRdb's version contains in-frame clones alone and is incomplete. Clone size and V and J calls were adopted from that table, with D and trimming inferred from the DNA. The sample contains some 500,000 clones, roughly nine tenths of which appear only once. The data are from a study of blood T cell repertoires in COVID-19. In the study overall: Donors in the United States, Italy and Spain gave samples during acute or convalescent COVID-19. Sources were T cells, B-cell-depleted T cells, or PBMCs; the material itself was cDNA or gDNA.

The receptor's source is a woman aged 45-65 years with COVID-19, enrolled during active disease. The sequenced sample consisted of peripheral blood.

The DNA of the CDR3 is TGTGCCAGCAGTTTATTAGAGACTACAGATACGCAGTATTTT. Translation: CASSLLETTDTQYF. The chain couples TRBV27 to TRBJ2-3; D uncertain. Germline assignment: CDR1 MNHEY and CDR2 SMNVEV (reference sequence). The CDR3 is made up of 14 amino acids. The V and J ends lost 1 base and 3 bases respectively, with 8 bases between them.